This T cell receptor (beta chain) was captured in a study of regulatory T cells in long-lasting Graves disease. Findings and caveats of the study: Gene preferences differed: TRBV28, TRBJ1-2, TRBJ2-5 in persistent cases. Whereas about a thousand public clonotypes were shared by new patients, persistent patients shared more, at roughly 2,500.

Investigators prepared the TCR beta libraries by applying iRepertoire HTBI primers and Arm-PCR of CDR3 regions. Each CDR3 protein gets one entry after TCRdb re-called the multiplex PCR reads with MiXCR. The repertoire includes around 420,000 distinct CDR3 sequences, about 14% of them detected once, and over 20% sits in the top ten. Sample time point: newly diagnosed GD, antithyroid drugs for less than 3 months. After RNA was extracted from PBMCs, the TCR library was made from it. Patients hailed from an endocrinology department in Xi'an, China. V trimming: 5 bases; J trimming: 5 bases; junction bases outside the gene matches: 7. The CDR3 covers 14 residues. The germline V gene encodes CDR1 MNHEY and CDR2 SVGEGT. For this clonotype: Its antigen is not known.

The receptor's source is a female donor with Graves disease. Sequenced material: peripheral blood mononuclear cells (PBMCs), taken at new diagnosis, from a patient treated with antithyroid drugs. The chain recombines TRBV6-2 or TRBV6-3 with TRBJ2-5; the match to TRBD2 covers 8 bases. The DNA of the CDR3 is TGTGCCAGCAGTCTACGGACTAGCCGGGAGACCCAGTACTTC. This gives the protein CASSLRTSRETQYF.